This TCR beta chain originates from a study of blood T cells in healthy people across ages. Notes on the study in general: Correlation between TCR beta diversity and naive T cell percentage was strong.

The V segment lost 5 bases and the J segment 8 bases; nucleotides outside the gene matches: 4. This CDR3 contains 12 residues. The authors ran a second PCR of roughly 6 to 12 cycles using a sample-barcoded 5' primer and a J-beta primer mix. TCRdb re-called the 5' RACE reads through MiXCR, storing one row per CDR3 protein. In the table there are fewer than 1.5 million distinct CDR3 sequences, 42% of which are singletons. With respect to this clonotype: What it binds is not known.

Healthy Caucasian individuals from Russia aged roughly 6 to 100 were enrolled as donors. This chain connects TRBV12-3 or TRBV12-4 to TRBJ1-2; 8 bases line up with TRBD1. The sequencing sample was made of blood. The sequence was obtained from a woman between 18 and 29 years old in good health. The CDR3 DNA sequence: TGTGCCAGCAGTACGACAGGGGAGGGCTACACCTTC. Amino acids: CASSTTGEGYTF.